The T cell receptor beta chain under discussion was sequenced for a study of lymphopenia after photon versus proton radiotherapy. Notes on the study in general: Survival link was tested only in deceased patients; proton benefit remains a possibility. Under photons, naive T cells and diversity fell while effector/memory populations rose. Post-nadir diversity loss with photons came from oligoclonal expansion, particularly CD8+ Temra cells.

Trimming pared 7 bases from V and 0 bases from J, leaving 13 bases between. The V gene's germline CDR1 is MNHNS and CDR2 SASEGT. The CDR3 has 15 residues. The method was immunoSEQ multiplex PCR; TCRdb's version includes in-frame clones alone and lacks a portion of them. The sample lists some 70,000 clones, approximately 87% occurring once. Notes on this clone: What it binds is unknown.

This TCR derives from an elderly man with esophageal cancer. The chain is built from TRBV6-1 and TRBJ1-5; D possibly corresponds to TRBD1 (5 bases). The sequenced sample was peripheral blood, obtained from a patient treated with proton-based radiotherapy. The DNA for the CDR3 is TGTGCCAGCAACTTTTGGGGGGATAGCAATCAGCCCCAGCATTTT. As protein: CASNFWGDSNQPQHF.